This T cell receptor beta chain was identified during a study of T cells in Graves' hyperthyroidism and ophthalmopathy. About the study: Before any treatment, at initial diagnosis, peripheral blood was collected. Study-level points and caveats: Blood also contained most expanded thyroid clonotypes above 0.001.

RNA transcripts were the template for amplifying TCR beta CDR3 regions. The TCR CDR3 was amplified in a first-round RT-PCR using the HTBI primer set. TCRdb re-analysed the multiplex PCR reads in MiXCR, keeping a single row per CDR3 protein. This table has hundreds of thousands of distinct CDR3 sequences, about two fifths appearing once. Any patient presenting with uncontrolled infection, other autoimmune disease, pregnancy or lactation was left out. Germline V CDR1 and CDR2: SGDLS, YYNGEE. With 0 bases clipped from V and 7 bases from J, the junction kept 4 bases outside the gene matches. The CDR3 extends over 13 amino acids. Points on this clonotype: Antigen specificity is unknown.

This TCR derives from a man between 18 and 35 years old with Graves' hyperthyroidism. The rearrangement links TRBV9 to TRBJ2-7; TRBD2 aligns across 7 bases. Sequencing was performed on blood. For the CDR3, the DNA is TGTGCCAGCAGCGTAGCTTTGGGGGGGGAGCAGTACTTC. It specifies CASSVALGGEQYF.